These T cell receptor beta chains were read from a single sample in a study of low-dose radiotherapy and immunotherapy resistance in tumors. In TCRdb, the reads were re-called with MiXCR into one record per CDR3 protein. The data hold fewer than 95,000 distinct CDR3 sequences, with more than 7.5% observed a single time. This specimen consisted of PBMCs, obtained before treatment. The receptors originated from a male donor with prostate cancer. Each CDR3 is given with its conserved first and last residue. The D gene is left open where the match is weak. Size values are once, few and many counts, or a class for expanded clones, and some rows have none.

d_call clone_size j_call v_call cdr3_length cdr3_nt cdr3_aa
TRBD1 . TRBJ2-7 TRBV28 15 TGTGCCAGCAGGCCTGGACAGGGCAACTCCTACGAGCAGTACTTC CASRPGQGNSYEQYF
. many TRBJ2-7 TRBV20-1 14 TGCAGTGCTCCTAGACAGGCACGCTCCTACGAGCAGTACTTC CSAPRQARSYEQYF
TRBD2 many TRBJ2-1 TRBV7-2 15 TGTGCCAGCAGCTCACGGACTAGCGGGTCCAATGAGCAGTTCTTC CASSSRTSGSNEQFF
. many TRBJ1-1 TRBV12-3/TRBV12-4 11 TGTGCCAGCAGGGGAAGGACTGAAGCTTTCTTT CASRGRTEAFF
. many TRBJ1-5 TRBV5-1 15 TGCGCCAGCAGATCAGGCGGGGGCTTGGATCAGCCCCAGCATTTT CASRSGGGLDQPQHF
. many TRBJ2-1 TRBV11-3 14 TGTGCCAGCAGCCCGGGCCGGGACTACAATGAGCAGTTCTTC CASSPGRDYNEQFF
TRBD1 many TRBJ1-3 TRBV12-3/TRBV12-4 14 TGTGCCAGCAGTTTCGGGACAGCTGTGGACACCATATATTTT CASSFGTAVDTIYF
. many TRBJ1-4 TRBV10-3 14 TGTGCCATCAGTGAGGCCCCGAGGGGTGAAAAACTGTTTTTT CAISEAPRGEKLFF
TRBD1 many TRBJ2-7 TRBV28 14 TGTGCCAGCAGTTTCTGGGACAGGGGGGCCGAGCAGTACTTC CASSFWDRGAEQYF
. many TRBJ2-1 TRBV29-1 14 TGCAGCGTTGAAGAGGGTCTTCCCCCAAATGAGCAGTTCTTC CSVEEGLPPNEQFF
. many TRBJ2-4 TRBV20-1 14 TGCAGTGCTAGTGGCCAGGGGGCCAAAAACATTCAGTACTTC CSASGQGAKNIQYF
TRBD2 many TRBJ2-3 TRBV20-1 14 TGCAGTGCTATCGGGGGGACTAGCACAGATACGCAGTATTTT CSAIGGTSTDTQYF
. many TRBJ2-5 TRBV28 16 TGTGCCAGCAGTGTAGCCGGGACGGTCTACCAAGAGACCCAGTACTTC CASSVAGTVYQETQYF
. many TRBJ1-1 TRBV30 11 TGTGCCTGGAGTACGAACACTGAAGCTTTCTTT CAWSTNTEAFF
TRBD1 many TRBJ1-5 TRBV6-6 16 TGTGCCAGCAGCAGAAAGACAGGGGTAAACAATCAGCCCCAGCATTTT CASSRKTGVNNQPQHF
. many TRBJ2-2 TRBV3-1 15 TGTGCCAGCAGCCAAGGAGTTAGGCGGACCGGGGAGCTGTTTTTT CASSQGVRRTGELFF
TRBD2 . TRBJ2-5 TRBV20-1 14 TGCAGTGCTTCCAGGACTAGCTCATCAGAGACCCAGTACTTC CSASRTSSSETQYF
TRBD2 many TRBJ2-7 TRBV6-5 16 TGTGCCAGCAGTCCCGGCGGTAGCGGGAGGTACAACGAGCAGTACTTC CASSPGGSGRYNEQYF
TRBD1 . TRBJ2-1 TRBV6-1 14 TGTGCCAGCAGATCCGGGACAGGGCTTGTTGAGCAGTTCTTC CASRSGTGLVEQFF
TRBD2 . TRBJ2-2 TRBV28 17 TGTGCCAGCAGTTTATCGCTAGCGGGCGGGTTCACCGGGGAGCTGTTTTTT CASSLSLAGGFTGELFF
TRBD1 few TRBJ1-2 TRBV20-1 14 TGCAGTGCTAGAAGAGGGACAGGGGTGGAGGGCTACACCTTC CSARRGTGVEGYTF
. many TRBJ2-2 TRBV2 12 TGTGCCAGCACGCTCTTCCCCGGGGAGCTGTTTTTT CASTLFPGELFF
. . TRBJ2-5 TRBV7-3 14 TGTGCCAGCAGCTTACCGGGTCCCCAAGAGACCCAGTACTTC CASSLPGPQETQYF
. many TRBJ2-7 TRBV21-1 19 TGTGCCAGCAGCAAAGAATTCGGGGACACAAGTACCTTTGAGGGTGAGCAGTACTTC CASSKEFGDTSTFEGEQYF
. few TRBJ1-5 TRBV28 14 TGTGCCAGCAGTTTGCTAGAAAGCAATCAGCCCCAGCATTTT CASSLLESNQPQHF
. many TRBJ2-7 TRBV5-1 14 TGCGCCAGCAGCTTGGCGGTCACGTCCTACGAGCAGTACTTC CASSLAVTSYEQYF
TRBD1 many TRBJ2-3 TRBV12-3/TRBV12-4 15 TGTGCCAGCAGTTTTATGGGACAGAGCACAGATACGCAGTATTTT CASSFMGQSTDTQYF
. many TRBJ2-7 TRBV10-3 14 TGTGCCATCAGTGAGAATGCAGGGGCCTACGAGCAGTACTTC CAISENAGAYEQYF
TRBD2 many TRBJ2-1 TRBV5-1 17 TGCGCCAGCAGCGGCGGACTAGCGGGAGCGAACTACAATGAGCAGTTCTTC CASSGGLAGANYNEQFF
TRBD2 many TRBJ2-3 TRBV20-1 16 TGCAGTGCTAGAGACCGGACTAGCGGAGGGTTGGATACGCAGTATTTT CSARDRTSGGLDTQYF
. many TRBJ2-1 TRBV7-9 14 TGTGCCAGCAGCTTAGACAGCTGGGGCAATGAGCAGTTCTTC CASSLDSWGNEQFF